The 20 T cell receptor beta chains below were found in one sample sequenced in a study of somatic mutations in cytotoxic T cells in rheumatoid arthritis. Generated by immunoSEQ multiplex PCR, the TCRdb table keeps only in-frame clones and is missing some. The sample includes approximately 20,000 clones, around 86% of them seen just once. The sample consisted of CD8+ T cells sorted from blood. The receptors were sampled from a man between 18 and 35 years old with rheumatoid arthritis.

The chain links TRBV7-9 to TRBJ1-5, with 8 bases that match TRBD1. Trimming at V came to 6 bases and at J to 4 bases, leaving 5 bases not matched to a gene. Germline CDR1 reads SEHNR; CDR2 reads FQNEAQ (reference sequence). CDR3 length: 14 amino acids. This chain's CDR3 is CASSSGQGNQPQHF. The DNA of the CDR3 is TGTGCCAGCAGTTCCGGACAGGGTAATCAGCCCCAGCATTTT.

The V and J genes are TRBV7-9 and TRBJ2-1, with 7 bases lining up with TRBD2. The V gene end was trimmed by 1 base and the J gene end by 2 bases; junction bases not matched to a gene: 2. The CDR3 has 15 amino acids. Germline V gives CDR1 SEHNR, CDR2 FQNEAQ (reference sequence). The CDR3 nucleotides read TGTGCCAGCAGCTTAGGGCTAGCGGCCTACAATGAGCAGTTCTTC. Protein sequence: CASSLGLAAYNEQFF.

This clone has only a few counts. V and J are TRBV27 and TRBJ1-6, with D maybe TRBD1 (6 bases). The CDR3 loop spans 14 amino acids. In germline, CDR1 is MNHEY, CDR2 SMNVEV (reference sequence). The ends were cut back, 5 bases at V and 9 bases at J, with 14 bases in the middle. The CDR3, as DNA: TGTGCCAGCAGTCTAACAGGGTTGGGTTCACCCCTCCACTTT. Translation gives CASSLTGLGSPLHF.

J is TRBJ2-3 and V is TRBV9; weak D call: TRBD1 (5 bases). Trimming removed 0 bases from V and 1 base from J, with 9 bases in between. CDR1 and CDR2 from the germline V gene are SGDLS and YYNGEE. The CDR3 covers 15 residues. This chain's CDR3 is CASSVEGYGTDTQYF. The CDR3 bases are TGTGCCAGCAGCGTAGAGGGGTACGGCACAGATACGCAGTATTTT.

CDR3 region: CASSLDSYLSNTEAFF. The CDR3 nucleotides are TGTGCCAGCAGTTTGGACAGCTATCTTTCGAACACTGAAGCTTTCTTT. The rearrangement joins TRBV2 to TRBJ1-1; perhaps TRBD1 as D (6 bases). The CDR3 loop spans 16 amino acids. The V gene's germline CDR1 is SNHLY and CDR2 FYNNEI. V lost 5 bases, J lost 1 base, and 17 bases lay in between. The full variable domain, in which reference TRBV2 and TRBJ1-1 provide the parts outside the CDR3, is EPEVTQTPSHQVTQMGQEVILRCVPISNHLYFYWYRQILGQKVEFLVSFYNNEISEKSEIFDDQFSVERPDGSNFTLKIRSTKLEDSAMYFCASSLDSYLSNTEAFFGQGTRLTVV.

This clone was detected only a few times. The V and J genes are TRBV19 and TRBJ2-1; D remains unclear. Trimming shortened V by 7 bases and J by 3 bases, and 19 bases separated the two germline ends. Germline V gene data show CDR1 as LNHDA and CDR2 as SQIVND (reference sequence). The CDR3 sequence is 16 residues long. DNA of the CDR3: TGTGCCAGTAATCGTGTTCCTCCCCGAGACTACAATGAGCAGTTCTTC. Its translation: CASNRVPPRDYNEQFF.

The chain joins TRBV25-1 to TRBJ2-7; D gene unclear. The CDR3 sequence is 14 residues long. The V end was cut by 8 bases, the J end by 3 bases, with 17 bases between. Germline CDR1 reads MGHDK; CDR2 reads SYGVNS. The CDR3 region is CASGVGLSDYEQYF. CDR3 nucleotide sequence: TGTGCCAGCGGGGTGGGTCTCTCAGACTACGAGCAGTACTTC.

V usage is TRBV5-6 and J usage is TRBJ1-2; D gene unclear. Germline CDR1 is SGHDT and CDR2 is YYEEEE. This CDR3 region has 12 residues. Trimming shortened V by 0 bases and J by 5 bases, and 5 bases separated the two germline ends. In nucleotides, the CDR3 is TGTGCCAGCAGCTTGGGAACTTATGGCTACACCTTC. This codes for CASSLGTYGYTF.

The CDR3 is CASSPGGTGELFF. In nucleotides, the CDR3 is TGTGCCAGCAGCCCCGGGGGGACCGGGGAGCTGTTTTTT. The V call is TRBV5-4, the J call TRBJ2-2, with TRBD2 matching 7 bases. CDR3 length equals 13 residues. With V trimmed by 4 bases and J by 5 bases, 2 bases remained unmatched. The germline V gene encodes CDR1 SGHNT and CDR2 YYREEE (reference sequence).

CDR3 residues: CASSLRDRTYEQYF. The DNA for the CDR3 is TGCGCCAGCAGCTTGAGGGACAGAACCTACGAGCAGTACTTC. V gene TRBV5-1 combines with J gene TRBJ2-7; 7 nucleotides match TRBD1. The CDR3 sequence is 14 residues long. V was pared by 1 base and J by 2 bases, with 3 bases of the junction left unmatched. From germline, CDR1 is SGHRS and CDR2 YFSETQ.

J is TRBJ2-5 and V is TRBV6-1; 10 bases fit TRBD1. Germline CDR1 MNHNS, CDR2 SASEGT. V was pared by 2 bases and J by 5 bases, with 11 bases of the junction left unmatched. The length of the CDR3 is 17 residues. CDR3 loop: CASSETVGDRGSETQYF. The CDR3 DNA reads TGTGCCAGCAGTGAAACGGTGGGGGACAGGGGTAGTGAGACCCAGTACTTC.

This chain links TRBV30 with TRBJ1-2; no firm D call. Trimming removed 4 bases from V and 1 base from J, with 7 bases in between. Per germline, CDR1 GTSNPN and CDR2 SVGIG (reference sequence). This CDR3 spans 12 amino acids. CDR3 DNA sequence: TGTGCCTGGATAGGCAGTAACTATGGCTACACCTTC. The encoded protein is CAWIGSNYGYTF.

This chain links TRBV19 with TRBJ1-2, with D maybe TRBD1 (5 bases). V was clipped by 6 bases and J by 7 bases, with 12 bases between them. Germline CDR1 LNHDA, CDR2 SQIVND (reference sequence). This CDR3 spans 12 amino acids. The DNA of the CDR3 is TGTGCCAGTAGCCCCGGGGGGTTTGGCTACACCTTC. It yields the protein CASSPGGFGYTF.

The V call is TRBV13, the J call TRBJ1-3; D not certain. CDR1 and CDR2 from the germline V gene are PRHDT and FYEKMQ (reference sequence). The germline V and J ends were trimmed by 10 bases and 1 base, with 14 bases remaining between them. The CDR3 contains 14 residues. DNA of the CDR3: TGTGCCACCTGTGTCTGGGGTTCTGGAAACACCATATATTTT. Protein sequence: CATCVWGSGNTIYF.

The chain uses TRBV6-1 and TRBJ1-5; D gene unclear. Germline-derived CDR1 and CDR2 are MNHNS and SASEGT. Trimming pared 2 bases from V and 6 bases from J, leaving 14 bases between. The CDR3 is 15 residues long. CDR3 residues: CASSERVSSSQPQHF. CDR3 DNA sequence: TGTGCCAGCAGTGAAAGGGTGTCCTCTAGTCAGCCCCAGCATTTT.

The chain joins TRBV28 to TRBJ2-3; D unresolved. The germline gives CDR1 MDHEN, CDR2 SYDVKM. The length of the CDR3 is 13 residues. With 5 bases removed from V and 2 bases from J, the gap between germline ends came to 8 bases. The CDR3 nucleotides are TGTGCCAGCAGTCATCCGCCCACAGATACGCAGTATTTT. Translation gives CASSHPPTDTQYF. The whole variable domain, remainder taken from reference TRBV28 and TRBJ2-3, is DVKVTQSSRYLVKRTGEKVFLECVQDMDHENMFWYRQDPGLGLRLIYFSYDVKMKEKGDIPEGYSVSREKKERFSLILESASTNQTSMYLCASSHPPTDTQYFGPGTRLTVL.

J is TRBJ2-7 and V is TRBV29-1, with D hard to call. The CDR3 is 12 residues long. Trimming left V 1 base short and J 3 bases short, with 7 bases between. Germline CDR1 SQVTM, CDR2 ANQGSEA. The CDR3 sequence: CSVEGQDYEQYF. The CDR3 DNA reads as TGCAGCGTTGAAGGTCAGGACTACGAGCAGTACTTC.

The chain uses TRBV27 and TRBJ2-7; D unclear. Deletions cut 4 bases from V and 2 bases from J, with 15 bases between. Germline V gene data show CDR1 as MNHEY and CDR2 as SMNVEV (reference sequence). This CDR3 has 15 residues. The CDR3 region has the DNA TGTGCCAGCAGTTCGGCGTTTGGGCCCCCCTACGAGCAGTACTTC. Protein product: CASSSAFGPPYEQYF.

The chain is built from TRBV19 and TRBJ1-1; 7 bases agree with TRBD1. The CDR3 covers 13 residues. Losses at the gene ends were 4 bases for V and 8 bases for J; bases not matched to a gene: 7. CDR1 and CDR2 (germline): LNHDA, SQIVND (reference sequence). CDR3 in amino acids: CASSSPLTGEAFF. The CDR3 DNA follows: TGTGCCAGTAGTAGCCCTTTGACAGGGGAAGCTTTCTTT.

This clone was counted a few times. The V gene is TRBV19, the J gene TRBJ1-2; D is perhaps TRBD1 (5 bases). This CDR3 comprises 12 residues. Per the germline V gene, CDR1 is LNHDA and CDR2 is SQIVND (reference sequence). Between the trimmed V and J ends, which lost 8 bases and 5 bases, there was a span of 12 bases. Here the CDR3 DNA reads TGTGCCAGTTACGGAGGGGAATATGGCTACACCTTC. Its protein is CASYGGEYGYTF.